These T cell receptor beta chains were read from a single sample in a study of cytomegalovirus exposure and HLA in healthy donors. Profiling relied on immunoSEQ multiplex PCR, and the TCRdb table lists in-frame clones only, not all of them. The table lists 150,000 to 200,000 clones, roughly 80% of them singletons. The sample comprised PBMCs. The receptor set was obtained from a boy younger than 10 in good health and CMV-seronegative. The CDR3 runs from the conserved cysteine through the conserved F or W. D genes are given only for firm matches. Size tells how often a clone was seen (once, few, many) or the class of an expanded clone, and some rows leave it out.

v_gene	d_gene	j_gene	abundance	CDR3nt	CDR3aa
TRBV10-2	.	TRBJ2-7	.	TGCGCCAGCAGTGATAGATTTCACCCTACGTTAGAGCAGTACTTC	CASSDRFHPTLEQYF
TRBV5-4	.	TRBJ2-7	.	TGTGCCAGCAGCTGGGGGGACAGCTCCTACGAGCAGTACTTC	CASSWGDSSYEQYF
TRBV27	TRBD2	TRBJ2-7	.	TGTGCCAGCAGTTTAGTAGCGGGAGCTACCTACGAGCAGTACTTC	CASSLVAGATYEQYF
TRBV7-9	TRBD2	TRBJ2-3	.	TGTGCCAGCAGCCGTTGGACTAGCGGCGGCACAGATACGCAGTATTTT	CASSRWTSGGTDTQYF
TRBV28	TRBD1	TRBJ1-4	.	TGTGCCAGCAGTTCCACCGACAGGGGGTGGGATGAAAAACTGTTTTTT	CASSSTDRGWDEKLFF
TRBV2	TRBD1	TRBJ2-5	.	TGTGCCAGCAGTGAGCAGGGGGCGCGGGAGACCCAGTACTTC	CASSEQGARETQYF
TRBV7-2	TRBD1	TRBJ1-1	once	TGTGCCAGCAGCTTCAGGGGGAGCACTGAAGCTTTCTTT	CASSFRGSTEAFF
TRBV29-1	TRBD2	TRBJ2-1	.	TGCAGCGTTGAAGCCTCTCCGGGGACTGGACTAGCCAATTACAATGAGCAGTTCTTC	CSVEASPGTGLANYNEQFF
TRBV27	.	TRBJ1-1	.	TGTGCCAGCAGTGAGTCGGGACAACCGAACACTGAAGCTTTCTTT	CASSESGQPNTEAFF
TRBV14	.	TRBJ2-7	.	TGTGCCAGCAGCCAAGTGCAGGGCTACGAGCAGTACTTC	CASSQVQGYEQYF
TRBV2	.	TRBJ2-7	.	TGTGCCAGCAGTACGGCAGGGTGGTACGAGCAGTACTTC	CASSTAGWYEQYF
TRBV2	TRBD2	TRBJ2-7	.	TGTGCCAGCGGGAACCAGATAGCGGGGATGTCTGACGAGCAGTACTTC	CASGNQIAGMSDEQYF
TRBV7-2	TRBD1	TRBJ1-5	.	TGTGCCAGCAGCCGGACAGGGAATCAGCCCCAGCATTTT	CASSRTGNQPQHF
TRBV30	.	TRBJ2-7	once	TGTGCCTGGACCCGGCAACGGCCCGGGGACGAGCAGTACTTC	CAWTRQRPGDEQYF
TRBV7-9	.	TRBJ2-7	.	TGTGCCAGCAGCCACGGGATTACTAGCTCCTACGAGCAGTACTTC	CASSHGITSSYEQYF
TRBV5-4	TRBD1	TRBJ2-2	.	TGTGCCAGCAGTTCCGACAGGGGGAACACCGGGGAGCTGTTTTTT	CASSSDRGNTGELFF
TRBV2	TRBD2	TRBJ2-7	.	TGTGCCAGCAGTGAAAGTAGCGGGAGCTTCGAGCAGTACTTC	CASSESSGSFEQYF
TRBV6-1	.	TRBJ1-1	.	TGTGCCAGCACCACATCAGAGAACACTGAAGCTTTCTTT	CASTTSENTEAFF
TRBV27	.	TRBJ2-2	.	TGTGCCAGCAGTTTAAGCGGTCCCACGGGGACCGGGGAGCTGTTTTTT	CASSLSGPTGTGELFF
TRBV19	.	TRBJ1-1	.	TGTGCCAGTAGTCCAGTTCACATGAACACTGAAGCTTTCTTT	CASSPVHMNTEAFF
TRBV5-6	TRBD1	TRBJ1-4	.	TGTGCCAGCAGCTTGGACGGGACAGGGGTTTATGAAAAACTGTTTTTT	CASSLDGTGVYEKLFF
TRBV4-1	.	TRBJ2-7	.	TGCGCCAGCAGCCAAGTGGCAAGGGACAACGAGCAGTACTTC	CASSQVARDNEQYF
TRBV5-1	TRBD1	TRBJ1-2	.	TGCGCCAGCAGCTTGCGACAGGGGGGTATCCATGGCTACACCTTC	CASSLRQGGIHGYTF
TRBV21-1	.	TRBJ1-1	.	TGTGCCAGCAGCCCATGCAGGTGGCCGAACACTGAAGCTTTCTTT	CASSPCRWPNTEAFF
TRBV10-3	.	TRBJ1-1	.	TGTGCCATCAGTGACAGCGCTGAAGCTTTCTTT	CAISDSAEAFF
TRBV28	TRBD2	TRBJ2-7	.	TGTGCCAGCAGTTCACTAGCGGAGCCGTTGTACGAGCAGTACTTC	CASSSLAEPLYEQYF
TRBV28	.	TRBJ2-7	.	TGTGCCAGCACCCTTTTGGCGGAACCCTACGAGCAGTACTTC	CASTLLAEPYEQYF
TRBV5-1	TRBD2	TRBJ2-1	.	TGCGCCAGCAGCCCCCGATTAGGAGCGGGAGGTGGGGATGAGCAGTTCTTC	CASSPRLGAGGGDEQFF
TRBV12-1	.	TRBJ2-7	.	TGTGCCAGCATCGGCAGGGGTTACGAGCAGTACTTC	CASIGRGYEQYF
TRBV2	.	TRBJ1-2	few	TGTGCCAGCAGAGTAGCGTCGGGCCTCTCTAACTATGGCTACACCTTC	CASRVASGLSNYGYTF
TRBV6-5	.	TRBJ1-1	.	TGTGCCAGCAGACATGTCCCTGAAGCTTTCTTT	CASRHVPEAFF
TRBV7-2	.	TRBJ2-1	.	TGTGCCAGCAGCCCTGGACTAAACAGCTACAATGAGCAGTTCTTC	CASSPGLNSYNEQFF
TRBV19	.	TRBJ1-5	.	TGTGCCAGTAGTTCCATAGCGGGGCAGCCCCAGCATTTT	CASSSIAGQPQHF
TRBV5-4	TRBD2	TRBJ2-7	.	TGTGCCAGCAGCTTGAGGCAGCGACTAGCGGAGCAGTACTTC	CASSLRQRLAEQYF
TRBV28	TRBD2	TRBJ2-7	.	TGTGCCAGCACCTCCGGGACTAGATCCTACGAGCAGTACTTC	CASTSGTRSYEQYF
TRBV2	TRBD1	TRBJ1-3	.	TGTGCCAGCAGTGTCTCGACAGGGGTAATATCTGGAAACACCATATATTTT	CASSVSTGVISGNTIYF
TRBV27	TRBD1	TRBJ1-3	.	TGTGCCAGCAGAAACCTGGGACAGAGCTCTGGAAACACCATATATTTT	CASRNLGQSSGNTIYF
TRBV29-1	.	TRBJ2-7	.	TGCAGCGCGGGGCGGGGCGATTCGGAGCAGTACTTC	CSAGRGDSEQYF
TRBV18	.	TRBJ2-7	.	TGTGCCAGCTCTCCTACTGACAGAACCTCCTACGAGCAGTACTTC	CASSPTDRTSYEQYF
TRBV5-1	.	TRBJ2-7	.	TGCGCCAGCAGCCTCTCCGGGACTCTCGCCTACGAGCAGTACTTC	CASSLSGTLAYEQYF
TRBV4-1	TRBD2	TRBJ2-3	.	TGCGCCAGCAGCCGGGGACTAGCGGATAGCACAGATACGCAGTATTTT	CASSRGLADSTDTQYF
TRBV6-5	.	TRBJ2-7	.	TGTGCCAGCAGTTACCGCCGGGGGGCGGGTGAGCAGTACTTC	CASSYRRGAGEQYF
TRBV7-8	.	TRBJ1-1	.	TGTGCCAGCAGCTCTGAGCCCGTCATGAACACTGAAGCTTTCTTT	CASSSEPVMNTEAFF
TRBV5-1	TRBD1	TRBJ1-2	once	TGCGCCAGCAGCTTTCGGACAGGGGAAAAAGGTGCAAGTCGTGGCTACACCTTC	CASSFRTGEKGASRGYTF
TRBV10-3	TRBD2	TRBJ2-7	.	TGTGCCATCAGGGGGGACCTAGCGGGGTCCTACGAGCAGTACTTC	CAIRGDLAGSYEQYF
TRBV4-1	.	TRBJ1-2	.	TGCGCCAGCAGCCAAGGAGACGACAGGCCCAACTATGGCTACACCTTC	CASSQGDDRPNYGYTF
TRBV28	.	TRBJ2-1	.	TGTGCCAGCAGTTCCGACAGGAGACCCTACAATGAGCAGTTCTTC	CASSSDRRPYNEQFF
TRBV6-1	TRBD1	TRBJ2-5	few	TGTGCCAGCAGTGGACAGGGTGAGGGTCTACAAGAGACCCAGTACTTC	CASSGQGEGLQETQYF
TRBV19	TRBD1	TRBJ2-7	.	TGTGCCAGTAGCAAAGACAGGGGCGCCTACGAGCAGTACTTC	CASSKDRGAYEQYF
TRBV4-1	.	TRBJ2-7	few	TGCGCCAGCAGCGCCCCGGGAGAGGGTAGGGGCGAGCAGTACTTC	CASSAPGEGRGEQYF
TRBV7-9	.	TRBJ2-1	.	TGTGCCAGCAGCTTAGTGTGGGGGACTCCCTACAATGAGCAGTTCTTC	CASSLVWGTPYNEQFF
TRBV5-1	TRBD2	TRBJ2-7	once	TGCGCCAGCGGCTACTCGGTAGCGGGAGGGGACGAGCAGTACTTC	CASGYSVAGGDEQYF
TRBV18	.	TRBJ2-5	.	TGTGCCAGCTCCCCCTTCGTCGAGACCCAGTACTTC	CASSPFVETQYF